These 28 T cell receptor beta chains came from one sample sequenced in a study of shared clonotypes between healthy human individuals. Profiled with immunoSEQ multiplex PCR; TCRdb holds only in-frame clones, not every one. Among hundreds of thousands of clones listed, around three quarters were seen once. The specimen sequenced was PBMCs. The receptors here all came from a woman in her forties in good health. Some clones in this sample may be carry-over from other donors' samples.

The sample holds one count of this clone. Other nucleotide sequences from this sample produce the same CDR3. The chain couples TRBV6-4 to TRBJ2-3; 8 bases match TRBD1. Germline trimming cut 5 bases from V and 4 bases from J; bases unmatched to any gene: 5. Germline V gene sequence: CDR1 MRHNA, CDR2 SNTAGT. This CDR3 has 14 amino acids. The CDR3 bases are TGTGCCAGCAGTCCCGGACAGGGTTCAGATACGCAGTATTTT. This encodes CASSPGQGSDTQYF.

The chain has TRBV7-8 and TRBJ2-7; 8 bases align to TRBD1. J gave up 3 bases and V 6 bases, and 16 bases lay outside the gene matches. Germline V lookup: CDR1 SGHVS, CDR2 FQNEAQ. The length of the CDR3 is 17 residues. This CDR3 is CASRTAGGGRTDYEQYF. The CDR3 bases are TGTGCCAGCAGAACCGCAGGGGGCGGACGAACGGACTACGAGCAGTACTTC. The variable domain in full, with the rest retrieved from reference TRBV7-8 and TRBJ2-7, is GAGVSQSPRYKVAKRGQDVALRCDPISGHVSLFWYQQALGQGPEFLTYFQNEAQLDKSGLPSDRFFAERPEGSVSTLKIQRTQQEDSAVYLCASRTAGGGRTDYEQYFGPGTRLTVT.

The J gene is TRBJ1-2, the V gene TRBV7-9; TRBD1 matches 8 bases. This CDR3 comprises 15 residues. The junction had 16 bases not matched to a gene; V was cut back by 4 bases and J by 12 bases. Germline-derived CDR1 and CDR2 are SEHNR and FQNEAQ (reference sequence). The CDR3 DNA reads TGTGCCAGCAGCTCTACAGTGGGACAGGACACCATTAACACCTTC. Residues: CASSSTVGQDTINTF. The variable domain in full, with the rest retrieved from reference TRBV7-9 and TRBJ1-2, is DTGVSQNPRHKITKRGQNVTFRCDPISEHNRLYWYRQTLGQGPEFLTYFQNEAQLEKSRLLSDRFSAERPKGSFSTLEIQRTEQGDSAMYLCASSSTVGQDTINTFGSGTRLTVV.

This clone was counted between two and nine times. This chain links TRBV21-1 with TRBJ2-7; the DNA was not compared with TRBD1, the D call given in the table. TRBV21-1 is recorded as a pseudogene. The CDR3 contains 18 residues. In DNA form, the CDR3 reads TGTGCCAGCAGCCTTTGGGGCAGGGCAGGTTTTACCTCCTACGAGCAGTACTTC. This translates into CASSLWGRAGFTSYEQYF.

The chain combines TRBV7-3 with TRBJ2-2, with 10 bases lining up with TRBD2. CDR3 length equals 16 residues. V shed 6 bases and J 5 bases; nucleotides not matched to a gene: 9. Germline assignment: CDR1 SGHTA and CDR2 FQGTGA. The CDR3 region is CASSRTGSGRTGELFF. CDR3 coding DNA: TGTGCCAGCAGTCGGACCGGTAGCGGGAGGACCGGGGAGCTGTTTTTT.

This clone was counted a few times. The genes are TRBV5-4 and TRBJ1-1, with D perhaps matching TRBD1 (5 bases). This CDR3 spans 14 amino acids. CDR1 and CDR2 from the germline V gene are SGHNT and YYREEE (reference sequence). The ends were cut back, 1 base at V and 4 bases at J, with 11 bases in the middle. The CDR3 DNA sequence: TGTGCCAGCAGCTTGAGTGACAGTCTCACTGAAGCTTTCTTT. Protein product: CASSLSDSLTEAFF.

V gene TRBV10-3 combines with J gene TRBJ1-5, with D hard to call. CDR1 is ENHRY, CDR2 SYGVKD, per germline. Trimming shortened V by 2 bases and J by 2 bases, and 10 bases separated the two germline ends. This CDR3 is 15 amino acids long. DNA of the CDR3: TGTGCCATCAGTGAGGGTGTGGGTGGCAATCAGCCCCAGCATTTT. It specifies CAISEGVGGNQPQHF.

The rearrangement links TRBV23-1 to TRBJ2-3; 10 bases are a match to TRBD2. TRBV23-1 is labeled an ORF, and its function is uncertain. CDR3 length equals 17 residues. V gave up 7 bases and J gave up 6 bases; unmatched junction bases: 16. This CDR3 is CASTGGSSGSKWDTQYF. The DNA for the CDR3 is TGCGCCAGCACGGGGGGCTCTAGCGGGAGTAAGTGGGATACGCAGTATTTT.

The chain combines TRBV20-1 with TRBJ2-4; no definite D call. Germline V lookup: CDR1 DFQATT, CDR2 SNEGSKA (reference sequence). V was trimmed by 5 bases and J by 7 bases, leaving 9 bases between them. The CDR3 spans 11 residues. Written as DNA, the CDR3 is TGCAGTGCTCCCGTGGGGAACATTCAGTACTTC. Its translation: CSAPVGNIQYF.

The rearrangement links TRBV5-1 to TRBJ2-7; 7 bases agree with TRBD2. The V segment lost 2 bases and the J segment 5 bases; nucleotides outside the gene matches: 7. The CDR3 sequence is 14 residues long. CDR1 SGHRS and CDR2 YFSETQ come from the germline V gene. The CDR3 DNA sequence: TGCGCCAGCAGCTTAAGACGGGAGGCGGACGAGCAGTACTTC. This gives the protein CASSLRREADEQYF. Based on the CDR3 plus reference TRBV5-1 and TRBJ2-7, the full variable domain is KAGVTQTPRYLIKTRGQQVTLSCSPISGHRSVSWYQQTPGQGLQFLFEYFSETQRNKGNFPGRFSGRQFSNSRSEMNVSTLELGDSALYLCASSLRREADEQYFGPGTRLTVT.

This clone was found once. The V and J genes are TRBV7-9 and TRBJ2-2; D uncertain. The CDR3 is 14 amino acids. Trimming shortened V by 5 bases and J by 3 bases, and 10 bases separated the two germline ends. Germline lookup yields CDR1 SEHNR and CDR2 FQNEAQ (reference sequence). CDR3 loop: CASSVTRDTGELFF. CDR3 sequence (DNA): TGTGCCAGCAGCGTAACCCGGGACACCGGGGAGCTGTTTTTT. Full variable domain (missing parts from reference TRBV7-9 and TRBJ2-2): DTGVSQNPRHKITKRGQNVTFRCDPISEHNRLYWYRQTLGQGPEFLTYFQNEAQLEKSRLLSDRFSAERPKGSFSTLEIQRTEQGDSAMYLCASSVTRDTGELFFGEGSRLTVL.

This clone was seen a few times. The genes are TRBV18 and TRBJ2-7, with D maybe TRBD1 (5 bases). CDR1 and CDR2 (germline): KGHSH, LQKENI. The length of the CDR3 is 15 residues. Trimming took off 0 bases at V and 4 bases at J, with 13 bases between the two ends. CDR3 sequence reads: CASSPPGRAQYEQYF. CDR3 DNA: TGTGCCAGCTCACCACCTGGCAGGGCGCAATACGAGCAGTACTTC.

The genes are TRBV6-4 and TRBJ2-7; TRBD2 matches at 9 bases. V was clipped by 8 bases and J by 2 bases; unmatched bases: 10. The germline V gene encodes CDR1 MRHNA and CDR2 SNTAGT. The CDR3 spans 15 residues. The CDR3 here is CASSHMAGGTYEQYF. The CDR3 nucleotides are TGTGCCAGCTCTCATATGGCGGGAGGGACCTACGAGCAGTACTTC.

This sequence joins TRBV5-4 and TRBJ1-2; 8 bases align to TRBD1. The trim removed 2 bases at V and 6 bases at J, leaving 3 bases unmatched. The germline V gene has CDR1 SGHNT and CDR2 YYREEE (reference sequence). CDR3 length equals 13 residues. This chain's CDR3 is CASSFPGGNGYTF. Written as DNA, the CDR3 is TGTGCCAGCAGCTTCCCAGGGGGCAATGGCTACACCTTC.

This clone was counted between two and nine times. The genes are TRBV29-1 and TRBJ1-2; D is uncertain. V lost 1 base to trimming and J lost 3 bases, with 18 bases between them. The CDR3 loop spans 16 amino acids. From germline, CDR1 is SQVTM and CDR2 ANQGSEA. DNA for the CDR3: TGCAGCGTTGAAGGCCAGGCACGTGTCCACCACTATGGCTACACCTTC. The encoded protein is CSVEGQARVHHYGYTF.

This clone has only one observation. The chain is built from TRBV30 and TRBJ2-2, with D tentatively TRBD1 (6 bases). The CDR3 has 15 amino acids. Between the trimmed V and J ends, which lost 2 bases and 0 bases, there was a span of 10 bases. Germline CDR1 reads GTSNPN; CDR2 reads SVGIG (reference sequence). CDR3: CAWSSGTPNTGELFF. The CDR3 DNA is TGTGCCTGGAGTTCCGGGACACCGAACACCGGGGAGCTGTTTTTT.

The rearrangement uses TRBV5-8 and TRBJ2-3; 11 bases are a match to TRBD2. V trimming: 7 bases; J trimming: 4 bases; junction bases outside the gene matches: 8. CDR1 SGHTS and CDR2 YDEGEE come from the germline V gene. The CDR3 loop spans 15 amino acids. CDR3 nucleotide sequence: TGTGCCAGCCTCGAGCTAGCGGGAGGCCCAGATACGCAGTATTTT. Amino acids: CASLELAGGPDTQYF.

The J gene is TRBJ1-2, the V gene TRBV5-6; D perhaps matches TRBD1 (5 bases). The CDR3 is made up of 14 amino acids. Per the germline V gene, CDR1 is SGHDT and CDR2 is YYEEEE. Deletions cut 2 bases from V and 4 bases from J, with 12 bases between. This CDR3 reads CASSLGGEGYGYTF. The DNA of the CDR3 is TGTGCCAGCAGCTTAGGAGGGGAGGGCTATGGCTACACCTTC.

This clone is a singleton in its sample. The rearrangement links TRBV6-1 to TRBJ2-5; 8 bases fit TRBD1. V shed 3 bases and J 2 bases; nucleotides not matched to a gene: 5. This CDR3 has 15 amino acids. The germline V gene has CDR1 MNHNS and CDR2 SASEGT. The CDR3 here is CASSDRDRRQETQYF. The CDR3 DNA sequence: TGTGCCAGCAGTGATCGGGACAGGAGACAAGAGACCCAGTACTTC.

CDR3 DNA sequence: TGCGCCAGCAGCTTGCAGGGGGCCGGCAATGAAAAACTGTTTTTT. Residues: CASSLQGAGNEKLFF. The rearrangement joins TRBV5-1 to TRBJ1-4; TRBD1 matches at 8 bases. V lost 1 base, J lost 5 bases, and 4 bases stayed unmatched. Per the germline V gene, CDR1 is SGHRS and CDR2 is YFSETQ. CDR3 length equals 15 residues.

The rearrangement joins TRBV19 to TRBJ2-5; 11 nucleotides line up with TRBD2. Germline assignment: CDR1 LNHDA and CDR2 SQIVND (reference sequence). V shed 3 bases, J shed 3 bases, and the junction held 3 bases outside the gene matches. This CDR3 region has 15 residues. In DNA form, the CDR3 reads TGTGCCAGTAGTATTTTGGGACTAGCGGAAGAGACCCAGTACTTC. This codes for CASSILGLAEETQYF. Complete variable domain (other parts from reference TRBV19 and TRBJ2-5): DGGITQSPKYLFRKEGQNVTLSCEQNLNHDAMYWYRQDPGQGLRLIYYSQIVNDFQKGDIAEGYSVSREKKESFPLTVTSAQKNPTAFYLCASSILGLAEETQYFGPGTRLLVL.

V gene TRBV28 combines with J gene TRBJ2-2; TRBD2 might be the D (6 bases). Germline V lookup: CDR1 MDHEN, CDR2 SYDVKM. The germline V and J ends were trimmed by 4 bases and 1 base, with 10 bases remaining between them. CDR3 length equals 15 residues. CDR3 in DNA: TGTGCCAGCAGTTCCCTCGGGGGGAACACCGGGGAGCTGTTTTTT. Its translation is CASSSLGGNTGELFF.

Points on this clone: Since a far larger clone is one base different, this is likely a read error. This chain uses TRBV7-9 with TRBJ1-2; no definite D call. The CDR3 runs to 12 residues. Germline V gives CDR1 SEHNR, CDR2 FQNEAQ (reference sequence). In DNA form, the CDR3 reads TGTGCCAGCAGCTTAGTTGGACGTGGCCACACCTTC. Residues: CASSLVGRGHTF.

This chain joins TRBV5-1 and TRBJ2-5; either TRBD1 or TRBD2 may fit D (5 bases each). This CDR3 is built from 13 residues. Trimming removed 6 bases from V and 4 bases from J, with 13 bases in between. Germline CDR1 reads SGHRS; CDR2 reads YFSETQ. In DNA form, the CDR3 reads TGCGCCAGCAATCGTGAGGGGAGAGAGACCCAGTACTTC. Encoded protein: CASNREGRETQYF. Based on the CDR3 plus reference TRBV5-1 and TRBJ2-5, the full variable domain is KAGVTQTPRYLIKTRGQQVTLSCSPISGHRSVSWYQQTPGQGLQFLFEYFSETQRNKGNFPGRFSGRQFSNSRSEMNVSTLELGDSALYLCASNREGRETQYFGPGTRLLVL.

This chain connects TRBV4-1 to TRBJ2-2; D not resolved. Per germline, CDR1 MGHRA and CDR2 YSYEKL. Trimming took 8 bases from V and 4 from J, leaving 14 bases between them. The CDR3 extends over 14 amino acids. CDR3 region: CASAPTVITGELFF. The CDR3 bases are TGCGCCAGCGCCCCTACTGTGATCACCGGGGAGCTGTTTTTT.

The chain couples TRBV2 to TRBJ2-7; 8 nucleotides agree with TRBD1. The V segment lost 6 bases and the J segment 4 bases; nucleotides outside the gene matches: 2. The CDR3 is 12 amino acids. Germline loops: CDR1 SNHLY, CDR2 FYNNEI. The DNA of the CDR3 is TGTGCCAGCAGGAACAGGGGGTACGAGCAGTACTTC. Protein product: CASRNRGYEQYF.

The chain is built from TRBV28 and TRBJ1-4; 7 nucleotides agree with TRBD1. The germline V gene has CDR1 MDHEN and CDR2 SYDVKM. J gave up 6 bases and V 6 bases, and 10 bases lay outside the gene matches. The CDR3 length is 15 residues. The CDR3 protein is CASSYTGVGHEKLFF. The CDR3 DNA sequence: TGTGCCAGCAGCTATACAGGGGTGGGACATGAAAAACTGTTTTTT.

This clone was observed a few times. The rearrangement links TRBV9 to TRBJ2-7; the D gene is possibly TRBD2 (5 bases). CDR1 SGDLS and CDR2 YYNGEE come from the germline V gene. CDR3 length equals 15 residues. V was shortened by 0 bases and J by 0 bases, with 10 bases between the two germline ends. The CDR3 DNA sequence: TGTGCCAGCAGCGTAGGCGTGGGGAGCTCCTACGAGCAGTACTTC. This gives the protein CASSVGVGSSYEQYF.